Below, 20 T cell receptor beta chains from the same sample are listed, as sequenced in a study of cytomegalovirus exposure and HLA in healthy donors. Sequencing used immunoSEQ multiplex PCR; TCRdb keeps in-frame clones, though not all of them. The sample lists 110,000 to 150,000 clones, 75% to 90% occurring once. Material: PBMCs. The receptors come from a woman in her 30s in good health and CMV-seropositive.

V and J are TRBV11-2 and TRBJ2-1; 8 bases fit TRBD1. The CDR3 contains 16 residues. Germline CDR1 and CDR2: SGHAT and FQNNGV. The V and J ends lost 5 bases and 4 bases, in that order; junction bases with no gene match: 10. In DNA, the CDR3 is TGTGCCAGCAGCCGGACAGGGCCCTTTTCGTACAATGAGCAGTTCTTC. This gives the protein CASSRTGPFSYNEQFF.

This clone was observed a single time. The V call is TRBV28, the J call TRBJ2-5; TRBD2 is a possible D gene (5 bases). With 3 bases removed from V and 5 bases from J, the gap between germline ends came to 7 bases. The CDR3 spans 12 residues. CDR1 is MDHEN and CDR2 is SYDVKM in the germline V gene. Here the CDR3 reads CASSLAGETQYF. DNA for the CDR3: TGTGCCAGCAGTTTGGCGGGTGAGACCCAGTACTTC.

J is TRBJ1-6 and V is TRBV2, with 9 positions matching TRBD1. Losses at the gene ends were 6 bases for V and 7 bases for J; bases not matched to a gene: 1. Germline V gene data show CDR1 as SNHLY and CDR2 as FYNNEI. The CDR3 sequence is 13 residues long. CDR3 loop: CASRGQGNSPLHF. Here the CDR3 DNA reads TGTGCCAGCAGAGGACAGGGGAATTCACCCCTCCACTTT.

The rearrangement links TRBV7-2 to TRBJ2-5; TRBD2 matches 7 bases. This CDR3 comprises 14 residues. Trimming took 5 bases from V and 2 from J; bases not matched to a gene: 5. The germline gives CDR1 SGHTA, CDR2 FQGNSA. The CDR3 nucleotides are TGTGCCAGCAGCAGGCCGGGGGGACAAGAGACCCAGTACTTC. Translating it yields CASSRPGGQETQYF.

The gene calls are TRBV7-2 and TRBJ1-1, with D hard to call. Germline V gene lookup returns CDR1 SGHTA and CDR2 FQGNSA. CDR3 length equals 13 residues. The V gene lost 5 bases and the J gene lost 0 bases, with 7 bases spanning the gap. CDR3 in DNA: TGTGCCAGCAGCGGTTGGCTGAACACTGAAGCTTTCTTT. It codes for CASSGWLNTEAFF.

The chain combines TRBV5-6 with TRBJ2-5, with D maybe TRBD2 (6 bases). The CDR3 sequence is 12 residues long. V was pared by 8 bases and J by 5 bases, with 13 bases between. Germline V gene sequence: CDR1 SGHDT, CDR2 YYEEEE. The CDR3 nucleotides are TGTGCCAGTCGCTTTGGGGGGGAGACCCAGTACTTC. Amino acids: CASRFGGETQYF.

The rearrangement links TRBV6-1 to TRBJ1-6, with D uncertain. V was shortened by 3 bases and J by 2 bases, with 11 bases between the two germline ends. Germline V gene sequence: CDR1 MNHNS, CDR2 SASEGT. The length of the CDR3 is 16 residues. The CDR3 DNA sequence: TGTGCCAGCAGTGATGCCGTGGGCACCTATAATTCACCCCTCCACTTT. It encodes CASSDAVGTYNSPLHF.

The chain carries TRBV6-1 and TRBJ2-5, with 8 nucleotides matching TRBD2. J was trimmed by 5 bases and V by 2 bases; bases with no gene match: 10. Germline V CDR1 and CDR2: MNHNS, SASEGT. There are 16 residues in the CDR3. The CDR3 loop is CASSESIGGAWETQYF. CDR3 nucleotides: TGTGCCAGCAGTGAAAGTATCGGGGGGGCCTGGGAGACCCAGTACTTC.

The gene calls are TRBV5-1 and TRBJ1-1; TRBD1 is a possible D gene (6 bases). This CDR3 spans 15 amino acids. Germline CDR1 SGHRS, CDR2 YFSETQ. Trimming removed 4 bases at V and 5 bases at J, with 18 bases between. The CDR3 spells CASSAAGQTLTEAFF. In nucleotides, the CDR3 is TGCGCCAGCAGCGCAGCCGGACAGACCTTGACTGAAGCTTTCTTT.

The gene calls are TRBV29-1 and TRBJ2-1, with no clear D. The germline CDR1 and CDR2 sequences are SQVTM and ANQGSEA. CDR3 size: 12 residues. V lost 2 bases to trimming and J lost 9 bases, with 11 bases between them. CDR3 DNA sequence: TGCAGCGTTGAACACCTTTTCGGTGAGCAGTTCTTC. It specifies CSVEHLFGEQFF.

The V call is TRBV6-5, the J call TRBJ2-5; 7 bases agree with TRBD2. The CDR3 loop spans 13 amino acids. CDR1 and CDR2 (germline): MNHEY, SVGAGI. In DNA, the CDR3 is TGTGCAGTAAGTGGGAGGGCCTTAGAGACCCAGTACTTC. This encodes CAVSGRALETQYF.

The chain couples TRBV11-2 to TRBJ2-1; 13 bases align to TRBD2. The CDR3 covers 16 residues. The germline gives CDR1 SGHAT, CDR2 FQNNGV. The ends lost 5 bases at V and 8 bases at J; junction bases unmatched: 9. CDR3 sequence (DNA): TGTGCCAGCAGCGTAGGGGGGACTAGCGGGATGGATGAGCAGTTCTTC. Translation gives CASSVGGTSGMDEQFF.

CDR3 region: CASSRLGQPNTEAFF. CDR3 nucleotides: TGTGCCAGCAGCCGCCTAGGACAGCCGAACACTGAAGCTTTCTTT. V usage is TRBV4-2 and J usage is TRBJ1-1, with D perhaps matching TRBD1 (6 bases). Germline V CDR1 and CDR2: LGHNA, YNFKEQ. V lost 4 bases, J lost 1 base, and 13 bases lay in between. The CDR3 consists of 15 residues.

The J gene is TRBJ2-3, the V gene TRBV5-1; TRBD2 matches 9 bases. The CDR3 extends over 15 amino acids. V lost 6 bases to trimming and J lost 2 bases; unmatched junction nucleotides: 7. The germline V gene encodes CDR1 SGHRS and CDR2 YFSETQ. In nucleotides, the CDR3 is TGCGCCAGCAAACGACTAGCGGCGCACACAGATACGCAGTATTTT. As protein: CASKRLAAHTDTQYF.

The CDR3 bases are TGTGCCACCCTCACTAGCGGCTCCTACGAGCAGTACTTC. Translated: CATLTSGSYEQYF. The chain is built from TRBV28 and TRBJ2-7, with TRBD2 identical over 8 bases. Losses at the gene ends were 10 bases for V and 0 bases for J; bases not matched to a gene: 5. The CDR3 consists of 13 residues. Germline loops: CDR1 MDHEN, CDR2 SYDVKM.

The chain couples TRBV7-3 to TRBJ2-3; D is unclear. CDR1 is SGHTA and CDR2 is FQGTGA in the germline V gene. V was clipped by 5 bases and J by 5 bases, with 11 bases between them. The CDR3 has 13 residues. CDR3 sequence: CASSDNQGDTQYF. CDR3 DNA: TGTGCCAGCAGCGACAACCAAGGAGATACGCAGTATTTT.

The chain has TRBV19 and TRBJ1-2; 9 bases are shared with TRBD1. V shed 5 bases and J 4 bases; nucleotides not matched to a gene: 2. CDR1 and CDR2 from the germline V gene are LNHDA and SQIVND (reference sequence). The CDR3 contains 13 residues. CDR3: CASSGTGSYGYTF. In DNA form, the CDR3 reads TGTGCCAGTAGTGGGACAGGGAGCTATGGCTACACCTTC. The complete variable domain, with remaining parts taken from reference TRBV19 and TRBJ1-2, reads DGGITQSPKYLFRKEGQNVTLSCEQNLNHDAMYWYRQDPGQGLRLIYYSQIVNDFQKGDIAEGYSVSREKKESFPLTVTSAQKNPTAFYLCASSGTGSYGYTFGSGTRLTVV.

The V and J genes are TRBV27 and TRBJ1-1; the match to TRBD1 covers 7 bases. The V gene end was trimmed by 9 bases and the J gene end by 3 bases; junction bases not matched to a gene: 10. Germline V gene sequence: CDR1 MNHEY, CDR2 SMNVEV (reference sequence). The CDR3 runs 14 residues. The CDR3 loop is CASHPRQGYTEAFF. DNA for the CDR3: TGTGCCAGTCATCCCCGACAGGGATACACTGAAGCTTTCTTT.

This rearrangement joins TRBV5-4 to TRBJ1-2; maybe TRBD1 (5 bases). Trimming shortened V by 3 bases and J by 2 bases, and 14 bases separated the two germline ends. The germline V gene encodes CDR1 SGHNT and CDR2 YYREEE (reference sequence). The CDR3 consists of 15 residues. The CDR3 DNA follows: TGTGCCAGCAGCTCCTTCGGGGGGGGAAACTATGGCTACACCTTC. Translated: CASSSFGGGNYGYTF.

The CDR3 DNA reads as TGTGCCAGCAGTTACTCGACGGGGGGGCGGCACGGGGAGCTGTTTTTT. Amino acid sequence: CASSYSTGGRHGELFF. The J gene is TRBJ2-2, the V gene TRBV6-5; 8 positions agree with TRBD2. Looked up from germline, CDR1 is MNHEY and CDR2 is SVGAGI. The CDR3 is made up of 16 amino acids. With V trimmed by 0 bases and J by 7 bases, 7 bases remained unmatched.